This T cell receptor (beta chain) emerged from a study of blood T cell repertoires in COVID-19. Study summary: Whether acute or convalescent, the COVID-19 samples came from the United States, Italy and Spain. Sources were T cells, B-cell-depleted T cells, or PBMCs; the material itself was cDNA or gDNA.

J was trimmed by 10 bases and V by 0 bases; bases with no gene match: 8. This CDR3 is 15 amino acids long. CDR1 is SGHRS and CDR2 is YFSETQ in the germline V gene. Methods used by the authors: Scientists estimated how many nucleated cells there were by amplifying reference gene primers. TCRdb keeps only in-frame clones here, not all; method: immunoSEQ multiplex PCR. That table gives V, J and clone size, and the DNA gave D and trimming. The sample has 130,000 to 150,000 clones; roughly 77% are singletons. Patients from Seattle were sampled longitudinally, starting during active infection. The chain uses TRBV5-1 and TRBJ1-4; TRBD1 agrees at 8 bases. The clonotype comes from a woman aged 65 to 85 with COVID-19, enrolled during active disease. Sequencing was performed on peripheral blood. CDR3 region: CASSLGDRGKGKLFF. CDR3 bases: TGCGCCAGCAGCTTGGGCGACAGGGGTAAGGGAAAACTGTTTTTT.